This TCR beta chain was identified during a study of cytomegalovirus exposure and HLA in healthy donors. Study summary: Prior work identified 120 million or so unique TCR beta sequences in some 180 million T cells.

Study outcomes and limitations: Most CMV-associated TCR beta chains were later found to appear HLA-restricted.

The primer mix had 60 Vbeta and 13 Jbeta primers. Clones were sequenced by immunoSEQ multiplex PCR, and TCRdb holds only the in-frame ones, with some missing. This table has approximately 210,000 clones, around 82% appearing once. For this clone: Its specificity is unknown.

V lost 2 bases and J lost 7; bases outside the gene matches: 10. Looked up from germline, CDR1 is GTSNPN and CDR2 is SVGIG (reference sequence). The CDR3 is 15 amino acids. The V call is TRBV30, the J call TRBJ1-4, with 7 bases aligning to TRBD1. Sequencing was done on a sample of PBMCs. This TCR derives from a man younger than 30 in good health and CMV-seronegative. In DNA form, the CDR3 reads TGTGCCTGGAGTTTAACTCGACAGGGTAGTGAAAAACTGTTTTTT. Amino acids: CAWSLTRQGSEKLFF.